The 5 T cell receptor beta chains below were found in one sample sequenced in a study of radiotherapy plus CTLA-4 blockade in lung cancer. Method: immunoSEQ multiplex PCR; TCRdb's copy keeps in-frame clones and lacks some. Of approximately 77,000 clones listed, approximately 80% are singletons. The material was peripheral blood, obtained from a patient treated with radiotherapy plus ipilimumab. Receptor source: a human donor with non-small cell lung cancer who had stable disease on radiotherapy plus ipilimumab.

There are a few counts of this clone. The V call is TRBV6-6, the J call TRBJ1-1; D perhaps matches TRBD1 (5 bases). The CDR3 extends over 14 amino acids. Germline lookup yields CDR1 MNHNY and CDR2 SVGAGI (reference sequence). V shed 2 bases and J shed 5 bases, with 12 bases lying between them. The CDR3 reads CASSYGGGRTEAFF. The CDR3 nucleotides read TGTGCCAGCAGTTACGGTGGGGGAAGAACTGAAGCTTTCTTT.

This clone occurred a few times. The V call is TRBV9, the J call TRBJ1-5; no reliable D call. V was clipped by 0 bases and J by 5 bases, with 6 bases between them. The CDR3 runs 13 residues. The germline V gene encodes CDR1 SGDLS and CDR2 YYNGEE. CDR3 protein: CASSVGGYQPQHF. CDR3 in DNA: TGTGCCAGCAGCGTAGGAGGGTATCAGCCCCAGCATTTT.

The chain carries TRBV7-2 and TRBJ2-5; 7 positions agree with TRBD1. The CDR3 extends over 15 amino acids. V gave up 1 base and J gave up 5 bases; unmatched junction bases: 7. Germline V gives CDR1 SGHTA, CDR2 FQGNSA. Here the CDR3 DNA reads TGTGCCAGCAGCTTAGGTCGTCAGGGGGTGGAGACCCAGTACTTC. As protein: CASSLGRQGVETQYF.

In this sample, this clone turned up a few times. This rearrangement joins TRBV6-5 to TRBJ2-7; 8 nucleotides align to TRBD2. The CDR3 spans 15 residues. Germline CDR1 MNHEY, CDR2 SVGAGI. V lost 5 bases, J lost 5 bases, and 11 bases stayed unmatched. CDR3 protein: CASSPSLAGTHEQYF. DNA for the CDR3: TGTGCCAGCAGTCCCTCTTTAGCGGGAACCCACGAGCAGTACTTC.

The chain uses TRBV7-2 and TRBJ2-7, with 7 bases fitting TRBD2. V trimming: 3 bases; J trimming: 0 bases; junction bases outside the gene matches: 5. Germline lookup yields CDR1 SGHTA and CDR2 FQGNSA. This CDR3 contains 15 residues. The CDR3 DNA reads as TGTGCCAGCAGCTTGGAAGCGGGGAGCTCCTACGAGCAGTACTTC. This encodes CASSLEAGSSYEQYF.